One and the same sample provided the 17 T cell receptor beta chains below, sequenced in a study of PD-L1 blockade in urothelial cancer. Time point noted: pretreatment peripheral blood. Clones were sequenced by immunoSEQ multiplex PCR, and TCRdb holds only the in-frame ones, with some missing. This table holds fewer than 80,000 clones, under 90% found once. Sequenced here: PBMCs, sampled around atezolizumab (anti-PD-L1) treatment. All receptors derive from a man aged 65-85 years with urothelial cancer.

This chain uses TRBV20-1 with TRBJ2-1; D is possibly TRBD1 (5 bases). This CDR3 has 11 residues. Germline assignment: CDR1 DFQATT and CDR2 SNEGSKA (reference sequence). V shed 3 bases and J shed 8 bases, with 8 bases lying between them. This chain's CDR3 is CSASRVDEQFF. The CDR3 region has the DNA TGCAGTGCTAGCAGGGTGGATGAGCAGTTCTTC.

This chain uses TRBV6-1 with TRBJ2-7; tentatively, D is TRBD1 (6 bases). Trimming cost V 5 bases and J 5 bases, with 10 bases left between them. There are 12 residues in the CDR3. The V gene's germline CDR1 is MNHNS and CDR2 SASEGT. This chain's CDR3 is CASSIHRDEQYF. The CDR3 DNA is TGTGCCAGCAGTATCCACAGGGACGAGCAGTACTTC.

This CDR3 is CASSSAPGWEQYF. CDR3 coding DNA: TGTGCCAGCAGTTCCGCCCCAGGTTGGGAGCAGTACTTC. The genes are TRBV27 and TRBJ2-7; D ambiguous. Trimming took off 4 bases at V and 7 bases at J, with 14 bases between the two ends. Germline assignment: CDR1 MNHEY and CDR2 SMNVEV (reference sequence). This CDR3 region has 13 residues.

V and J are TRBV5-1 and TRBJ2-5; TRBD2 matches at 8 bases. Losses at the gene ends were 0 bases for V and 5 bases for J; bases not matched to a gene: 9. Germline V gene data show CDR1 as SGHRS and CDR2 as YFSETQ. The CDR3 has 16 residues. As DNA, the CDR3 is TGCGCCAGCAGCTTGGGATCAGCGGGAGACGGCGAGACCCAGTACTTC. This translates into CASSLGSAGDGETQYF.

There are many counts of this clone. The rearrangement joins TRBV11-2 to TRBJ2-4; 9 nucleotides align to TRBD2. This CDR3 region has 16 residues. The germline CDR1 and CDR2 sequences are SGHAT and FQNNGV. After removal of 2 bases from V and 3 bases from J, the junction contained 5 bases not matched to a gene. In DNA, the CDR3 is TGTGCCAGCAGCTTACCTAGCGGGACCCTCAAAAACATTCAGTACTTC. This sequence encodes CASSLPSGTLKNIQYF.

The V gene is TRBV19, the J gene TRBJ2-7; 7 positions match TRBD1. The germline V gene encodes CDR1 LNHDA and CDR2 SQIVND (reference sequence). CDR3 length: 15 residues. Unmatched junction bases numbered 12, after V lost 5 bases and J lost 5 bases. CDR3 protein: CASSLLPGTVDEQYF. DNA for the CDR3: TGTGCCAGTAGTCTACTCCCCGGGACAGTGGACGAGCAGTACTTC. The variable domain in full, with the rest retrieved from reference TRBV19 and TRBJ2-7, is DGGITQSPKYLFRKEGQNVTLSCEQNLNHDAMYWYRQDPGQGLRLIYYSQIVNDFQKGDIAEGYSVSREKKESFPLTVTSAQKNPTAFYLCASSLLPGTVDEQYFGPGTRLTVT.

This clone has more than one count but fewer than ten. V usage is TRBV5-4 and J usage is TRBJ2-1; weak D call: TRBD2 (6 bases). V was pared by 4 bases and J by 4 bases, with 15 bases between. CDR1 is SGHNT, CDR2 YYREEE, per germline (reference sequence). The CDR3 runs 15 residues. CDR3 sequence: CASSRDRGLYNEQFF. DNA of the CDR3: TGTGCCAGCAGCCGTGATAGGGGACTTTACAATGAGCAGTTCTTC. The variable domain in full, completed from reference TRBV5-4 and TRBJ2-1, reads ETGVTQSPTHLIKTRGQQVTLRCSSQSGHNTVSWYQQALGQGPQFIFQYYREEENGRGNFPPRFSGLQFPNYSSELNVNALELDDSALYLCASSRDRGLYNEQFFGPGTRLTVL.

This chain uses TRBV13 with TRBJ1-2, with 9 nucleotides matching TRBD1. Unmatched junction bases numbered 7, after V lost 0 bases and J lost 8 bases. The length of the CDR3 is 15 residues. Germline CDR1 reads PRHDT; CDR2 reads FYEKMQ (reference sequence). Here the CDR3 reads CASSLGRGQGTGYTF. For the CDR3, the DNA is TGTGCCAGCAGCTTAGGGCGGGGACAGGGAACCGGCTACACCTTC. The whole variable domain, remainder taken from reference TRBV13 and TRBJ1-2, is AAGVIQSPRHLIKEKRETATLKCYPIPRHDTVYWYQQGPGQDPQFLISFYEKMQSDKGSIPDRFSAQQFSDYHSELNMSSLELGDSALYFCASSLGRGQGTGYTFGSGTRLTVV.

J is TRBJ2-2 and V is TRBV5-1; perhaps TRBD1 as D (6 bases). Germline-derived CDR1 and CDR2 are SGHRS and YFSETQ. V was cut by 4 bases and J by 8 bases, with 15 bases left in between. The CDR3 has 14 residues. DNA for the CDR3: TGCGCCAGCAGCCCGGGACATCAACGGGGGGAGCTGTTTTTT. This sequence encodes CASSPGHQRGELFF. The full variable domain, in which reference TRBV5-1 and TRBJ2-2 provide the parts outside the CDR3, is KAGVTQTPRYLIKTRGQQVTLSCSPISGHRSVSWYQQTPGQGLQFLFEYFSETQRNKGNFPGRFSGRQFSNSRSEMNVSTLELGDSALYLCASSPGHQRGELFFGEGSRLTVL.

The chain combines TRBV29-1 with TRBJ1-2; tentatively, D is TRBD1 (6 bases). Trimming took off 5 bases at V and 9 bases at J, with 16 bases between the two ends. Germline V gene sequence: CDR1 SQVTM, CDR2 ANQGSEA. This CDR3 is 12 amino acids long. This CDR3 is CSVTQGRASYTF. The CDR3 DNA is TGCAGCGTTACACAGGGCCGCGCGAGCTACACCTTC.

This chain uses TRBV2 with TRBJ2-1; possible D gene TRBD2, 5 bases. The CDR3 runs to 12 residues. Germline CDR1 is SNHLY and CDR2 is FYNNEI. The V end lost 7 bases, the J end lost 6 bases, and 10 bases lay between the germline ends. The CDR3 loop reads CASNGLPNEQFF. The CDR3 DNA sequence: TGTGCCAGCAACGGACTGCCCAATGAGCAGTTCTTC.

This rearrangement joins TRBV19 to TRBJ2-3, with a possible D match to TRBD1 (5 bases). Germline V gives CDR1 LNHDA, CDR2 SQIVND (reference sequence). V was pared by 5 bases and J by 5 bases, with 11 bases between. The CDR3 length is 13 residues. CDR3 protein: CASSPSRGDTQYF. In DNA, the CDR3 is TGTGCCAGTAGTCCTTCTAGGGGAGATACGCAGTATTTT.

The chain is built from TRBV5-1 and TRBJ2-3; possible D gene TRBD2, 5 bases. CDR3 size: 15 residues. CDR1 and CDR2 from the germline V gene are SGHRS and YFSETQ. V lost 4 bases and J 0 bases, leaving 12 bases between the germline ends. As DNA, the CDR3 is TGCGCCAGCAGCCCGCGGGCGGCGAGCACAGATACGCAGTATTTT. Translation: CASSPRAASTDTQYF.

The V call is TRBV4-1, the J call TRBJ2-3; 10 nucleotides agree with TRBD2. CDR1 and CDR2 from the germline V gene are MGHRA and YSYEKL. This CDR3 comprises 16 residues. V lost 1 base and J lost 3; bases outside the gene matches: 4. The CDR3, as DNA: TGCGCCAGCAGCCAAGTCGTAGCGGGAGGTACAGATACGCAGTATTTT. Its protein is CASSQVVAGGTDTQYF.

The chain is built from TRBV7-9 and TRBJ2-5; D is perhaps TRBD2 (5 bases). Germline V gene lookup returns CDR1 SEHNR and CDR2 FQNEAQ (reference sequence). V lost 3 bases, J lost 3 bases, and 5 bases lay in between. The length of the CDR3 is 12 residues. CDR3 bases: TGTGCCAGCAGCTTCGGGGAAGAGACCCAGTACTTC. Translating gives CASSFGEETQYF.

This clone came up once. The CDR3 loop is CASSWDRRTEAFF. CDR3 in DNA: TGTGCCAGCAGCTGGGACAGGCGGACTGAAGCTTTCTTT. The chain employs TRBV5-8 and TRBJ1-1; 8 positions agree with TRBD1. The CDR3 length is 13 residues. J gave up 5 bases and V 3 bases, and 3 bases lay outside the gene matches. Germline loops: CDR1 SGHTS, CDR2 YDEGEE.

The chain joins TRBV28 to TRBJ1-1, with TRBD1 identical over 9 bases. Germline V CDR1 and CDR2: MDHEN, SYDVKM. V lost 8 bases, J lost 4 bases, and 8 bases stayed unmatched. CDR3 size: 14 residues. CDR3 in amino acids: CASAYGQGSTEAFF. CDR3 bases: TGTGCCAGCGCCTATGGACAGGGGAGCACTGAAGCTTTCTTT.